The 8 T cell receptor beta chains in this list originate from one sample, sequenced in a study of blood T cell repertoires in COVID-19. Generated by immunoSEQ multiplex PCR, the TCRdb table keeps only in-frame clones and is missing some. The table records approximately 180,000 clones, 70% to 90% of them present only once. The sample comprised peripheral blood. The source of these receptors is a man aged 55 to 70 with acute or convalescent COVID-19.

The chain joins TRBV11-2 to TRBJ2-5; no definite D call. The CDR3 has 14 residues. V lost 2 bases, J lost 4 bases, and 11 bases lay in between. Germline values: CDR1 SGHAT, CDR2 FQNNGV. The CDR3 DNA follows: TGTGCCAGCAGCTTAATCGCTGCCAGAGAGACCCAGTACTTC. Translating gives CASSLIAARETQYF.

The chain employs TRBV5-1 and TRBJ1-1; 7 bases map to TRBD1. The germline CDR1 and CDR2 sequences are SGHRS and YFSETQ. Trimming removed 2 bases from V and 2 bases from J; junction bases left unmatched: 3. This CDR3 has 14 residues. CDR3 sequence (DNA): TGCGCCAGCAGCTTTACAGGGGACAACACTGAAGCTTTCTTT. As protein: CASSFTGDNTEAFF. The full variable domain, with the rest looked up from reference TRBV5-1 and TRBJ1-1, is KAGVTQTPRYLIKTRGQQVTLSCSPISGHRSVSWYQQTPGQGLQFLFEYFSETQRNKGNFPGRFSGRQFSNSRSEMNVSTLELGDSALYLCASSFTGDNTEAFFGQGTRLTVV.

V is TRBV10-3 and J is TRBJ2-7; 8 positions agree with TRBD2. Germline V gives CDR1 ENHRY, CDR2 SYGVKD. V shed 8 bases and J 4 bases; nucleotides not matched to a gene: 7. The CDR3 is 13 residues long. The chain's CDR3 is CAIGAGRAYEQYF. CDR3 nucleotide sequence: TGTGCCATCGGGGCCGGGAGGGCGTACGAGCAGTACTTC.

CDR3 amino acids: CASSTKPIAGSSYNEQFF. The CDR3 DNA sequence: TGTGCCAGCAGCACGAAACCCATAGCGGGGAGCTCCTACAATGAGCAGTTCTTC. V is TRBV5-6 and J is TRBJ2-1, with 8 positions matching TRBD2. The CDR3 has 18 amino acids. Germline V gene data show CDR1 as SGHDT and CDR2 as YYEEEE. The V segment lost 4 bases and the J segment 0 bases; nucleotides outside the gene matches: 12.

As DNA, the CDR3 is TGTGCCAGCAGCGTAGGTCGGGGGACCCAGTACTTC. This codes for CASSVGRGTQYF. The chain couples TRBV9 to TRBJ2-5; D is perhaps TRBD2 (5 bases). The CDR3 is made up of 12 amino acids. Germline lookup yields CDR1 SGDLS and CDR2 YYNGEE. The V gene lost 0 bases and the J gene lost 7 bases, with 7 bases spanning the gap.

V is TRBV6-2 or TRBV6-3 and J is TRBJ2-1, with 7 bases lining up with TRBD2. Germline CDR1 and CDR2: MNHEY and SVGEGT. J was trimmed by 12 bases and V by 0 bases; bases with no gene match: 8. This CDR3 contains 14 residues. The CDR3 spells CASSYSAVTGGQFF. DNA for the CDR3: TGTGCCAGCAGTTACTCGGCGGTAACGGGAGGGCAGTTCTTC.

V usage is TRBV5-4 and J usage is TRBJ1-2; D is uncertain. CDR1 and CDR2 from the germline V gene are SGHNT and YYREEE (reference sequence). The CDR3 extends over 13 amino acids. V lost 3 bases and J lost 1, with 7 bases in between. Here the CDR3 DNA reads TGTGCCAGCAGCTCAAAGCTTAACTATGGCTACACCTTC. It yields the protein CASSSKLNYGYTF.

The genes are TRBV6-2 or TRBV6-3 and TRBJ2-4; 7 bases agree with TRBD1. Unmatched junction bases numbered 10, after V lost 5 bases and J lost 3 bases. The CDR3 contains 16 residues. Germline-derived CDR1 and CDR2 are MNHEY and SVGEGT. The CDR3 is CASSEPSTGSKNIQYF. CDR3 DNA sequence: TGTGCCAGCAGTGAGCCATCGACAGGGAGCAAAAACATTCAGTACTTC.